This TCR beta chain is from a study of blood T cell repertoires in COVID-19. In the study overall: Acute and convalescent COVID-19 samples came from the United States, Italy and Spain.

Original handling: How many nucleated cells were present was estimated from reference gene primer amplification. Using immunoSEQ multiplex PCR, the repertoire was profiled, and TCRdb retains in-frame clones only, with some absent. That table gives V, J and clone size, and the DNA gave D and trimming. The table records around 450,000 clones, about nine tenths of them present only once. Recovered participants had two consecutive negative NP/OP PCR tests, healthcare professional clearance, or symptom resolution. V was clipped by 0 bases and J by 4 bases, with 8 bases between them. The length of the CDR3 is 14 residues. Germline V CDR1 and CDR2: LGHDT, YNNKEL (reference sequence).

The clonotype was recovered from a woman younger than 35 who had recovered from COVID-19. What was sequenced was PBMCs or T cells enriched from blood (not recorded which). The gene calls are TRBV3-1 (or the pseudogene TRBV3-2) and TRBJ2-3; D is ambiguous. The CDR3: CASSQEPEADTQYF. Here the CDR3 DNA reads TGTGCCAGCAGCCAAGAGCCTGAGGCAGATACGCAGTATTTT.